These 3 T cell receptor beta chains were sequenced from one sample in a study of regulatory T cells in long-lasting Graves disease (dated by TCRdb to the early 2020s). The receptor library was made with multiplex PCR. TCRdb shows the sequencer as Illumina HiSeq 4000. CDR3 regions were amplified by Arm-PCR with iRepertoire HTBI primers to construct TCR beta libraries. The raw public reads went through TCRdb reprocessing: fastp at Q25, MiXCR clone calling, in-frame beta chains kept. Every CDR3 protein is listed once, alongside the most common genes and DNA of its rows. This sample comprises 550,000 or so distinct CDR3 sequences, about 12% of them detected only once. In total, the top ten clones hold 7.5% to 9% of the sample. The intended sense of this specimen's time point label: newly diagnosed GD, antithyroid drugs for less than 3 months. RNA was extracted from PBMCs in TRIzol for both TCR sequencing and RNA sequencing.

The same data also went into a second study, on T cells in Graves' hyperthyroidism and ophthalmopathy.

Source: peripheral blood mononuclear cells (PBMCs), taken at new diagnosis, from a patient treated with antithyroid drugs. These receptors came from a woman aged 25 to 39 with Graves disease. Donor details come from another sample of the same person, matched by shared clones.

In this sample, this clonotype turned up many times. This chain links TRBV28 with TRBJ2-1; 9 bases line up with TRBD2. V was pared by 5 bases and J by 8 bases, with 7 bases of the junction left unmatched. CDR3 length: 14 residues. CDR1 MDHEN and CDR2 SYDVKM come from the germline V gene. As DNA, the CDR3 is TGTGCCAGCAGTCTTAGCGGGAGTAGATATGAGCAGTTCTTC. The encoded protein is CASSLSGSRYEQFF.

Many counts were recorded for this clonotype. The chain joins TRBV11-2 to TRBJ2-7; 9 positions match TRBD1. From germline, CDR1 is SGHAT and CDR2 FQNNGV. The CDR3 contains 14 residues. J gave up 7 bases and V 5 bases, and 9 bases lay outside the gene matches. CDR3 sequence: CASSQPGQGWEQYF. The DNA for the CDR3 is TGTGCCAGCAGCCAACCGGGACAGGGATGGGAGCAGTACTTC.

This clonotype has a count of ten or more. The chain employs TRBV28 and TRBJ2-7; 11 bases fit TRBD2. Germline V lookup: CDR1 MDHEN, CDR2 SYDVKM. This CDR3 is built from 16 residues. J lost 1 base, V lost 4 bases, and 6 bases had no gene match. The CDR3 nucleotides are TGTGCCAGCAGTTCAACTCTAGCGGGAGGATCCTACGAGCAGTACTTC. Translating gives CASSSTLAGGSYEQYF. The full variable domain, with the rest looked up from reference TRBV28 and TRBJ2-7, is DVKVTQSSRYLVKRTGEKVFLECVQDMDHENMFWYRQDPGLGLRLIYFSYDVKMKEKGDIPEGYSVSREKKERFSLILESASTNQTSMYLCASSSTLAGGSYEQYFGPGTRLTVT.